The 10 T cell receptor beta chains given below trace back to one sample, sequenced in a study of CD4 T cells in relation to SARS-CoV-2 and coronaviruses. Generated by immunoSEQ multiplex PCR, the TCRdb table keeps only in-frame clones and is missing some. The sample has 55,000 to 70,000 clones, over 85% seen once; the top ten hold approximately 0.21%. The unexposed donors gave CD4+ T cells in about 2010-2019, prior to COVID-19. Sequences were obtained from naive CD4+ T cells from PBMCs. Noted subset: naive CD4+ T cells isolated by negative enrichment. These receptor sequences come from a human donor in good health.

The rearrangement links TRBV2 to TRBJ1-6, with D tentatively TRBD1 (6 bases). Germline CDR1 SNHLY, CDR2 FYNNEI. The CDR3 extends over 16 amino acids. The V end lost 7 bases, the J end lost 3 bases, and 16 bases lay between the germline ends. The CDR3 protein is CASTRGGRDYNSPLHF. The CDR3 DNA sequence: TGTGCCAGCACCAGGGGAGGGAGGGACTATAATTCACCCCTCCACTTT.

This chain links TRBV5-1 with TRBJ2-5; possible D gene TRBD2, 6 bases. Looked up from germline, CDR1 is SGHRS and CDR2 is YFSETQ. V was cut by 2 bases and J by 4 bases, with 12 bases left in between. The CDR3 is made up of 14 amino acids. DNA for the CDR3: TGCGCCAGCAGCTTAGGAGGGCCCGGAGAGACCCAGTACTTC. This codes for CASSLGGPGETQYF.

The chain has TRBV5-1 and TRBJ2-3, with a possible D match to TRBD1 (5 bases). The V and J ends lost 5 bases and 0 bases respectively, with 10 bases between them. This CDR3 has 14 amino acids. Germline lookup yields CDR1 SGHRS and CDR2 YFSETQ. The CDR3 protein is CASRSDRSTDTQYF. For the CDR3, the DNA is TGCGCCAGCAGAAGTGACAGAAGCACAGATACGCAGTATTTT.

The chain has TRBV18 and TRBJ2-7; TRBD1 matches 7 bases. CDR1 is KGHSH, CDR2 LQKENI, per germline. This CDR3 has 14 amino acids. After removal of 4 bases from V and 1 base from J, the junction contained 4 bases not matched to a gene. Here the CDR3 DNA reads TGTGCCAGCTCACAATTGACAGGGTCCTACGAGCAGTACTTC. Its protein product is CASSQLTGSYEQYF.

V gene TRBV2 combines with J gene TRBJ1-4; D is unresolved. Trimming removed 8 bases from V and 6 bases from J, with 7 bases in between. Germline CDR1 and CDR2: SNHLY and FYNNEI. This CDR3 comprises 11 residues. The CDR3 coding sequence is TGTGCCAGCTTCGAGGATGAAAAACTGTTTTTT. As protein: CASFEDEKLFF.

The chain employs TRBV7-8 and TRBJ1-4; possibly TRBD1 for D (5 bases). Germline lookup yields CDR1 SGHVS and CDR2 FQNEAQ. Trimming took off 2 bases at V and 6 bases at J, with 16 bases between the two ends. This CDR3 spans 16 amino acids. The CDR3: CASSLLLGDSYEKLFF. CDR3 nucleotides: TGTGCCAGCAGCTTATTATTGGGCGACAGCTATGAAAAACTGTTTTTT.

CDR3 protein: CASNKLAGGPDTQYF. DNA of the CDR3: TGTGCCAGTAACAAACTAGCGGGAGGGCCAGATACGCAGTATTTT. The chain recombines TRBV19 with TRBJ2-3; 13 positions match TRBD2. This CDR3 has 15 residues. Per the germline V gene, CDR1 is LNHDA and CDR2 is SQIVND (reference sequence). With V trimmed by 7 bases and J by 4 bases, 5 bases remained unmatched.

The rearrangement links TRBV28 to TRBJ2-7; TRBD1 is a possible D gene (6 bases). The germline CDR1 and CDR2 sequences are MDHEN and SYDVKM. The CDR3 length is 13 residues. Trimming stripped 6 bases from V and 2 bases from J, with 11 bases between. The CDR3 protein is CASRRDTTYEQYF. The CDR3 nucleotides read TGTGCCAGCAGACGGGACACGACCTACGAGCAGTACTTC.

J is TRBJ2-1 and V is TRBV14; D is ambiguous. This CDR3 spans 14 amino acids. CDR1 and CDR2 (germline): SGHDN, FVKESK. V was trimmed by 6 bases and J by 7 bases, leaving 16 bases between them. The CDR3 loop is CASSGKNRRNEQFF. CDR3 bases: TGTGCCAGCAGTGGAAAGAACCGGCGAAATGAGCAGTTCTTC.

V usage is TRBV5-1 and J usage is TRBJ2-7; 8 bases line up with TRBD1. Germline V gene lookup returns CDR1 SGHRS and CDR2 YFSETQ. The CDR3 totals 16 residues. V was pared by 0 bases and J by 5 bases, with 10 bases of the junction left unmatched. Here the CDR3 reads CASSLEVGARGHEQYF. In nucleotides, the CDR3 is TGCGCCAGCAGCTTGGAGGTTGGGGCCAGGGGGCACGAGCAGTACTTC.